Sequencing of this TCR beta chain was carried out in a study of CD8+ T cells in alopecia areata. Treatment indicated: oral pan-JAK inhibitor, 5-10 mg twice daily. Both peripheral blood and punch biopsies of lesional scalp skin were obtained from patients who had alopecia areata. PBMCs, the starting material, were the source of sorted CD4+ and CD8+ T cells. On this clone: Its antigen is unidentified.

Deletions cut 4 bases from V and 2 bases from J, with 15 bases between. The CDR3 length is 15 residues. Germline V CDR1 and CDR2: SGHDT, YYEEEE. Whole-study results and caveats: Lesional scalp, especially alopecia totalis/universalis, showed higher clonality than normal scalp. For baseline CD8+ expansion, any link to response stays uncertain with one nonresponder.

Extraction and reverse transcription of RNA yielded cDNA as the sequencing template. Profiling relied on immunoSEQ multiplex PCR, and the TCRdb table lists in-frame clones only, not all of them. The repertoire has hundreds of thousands of clones, approximately 60% of them found once; the top ten carry around 0.84%. This sequence originates from a human donor with alopecia areata. The sample in question was CD4+ T cells sorted from blood, obtained around week 54, from a patient treated with tofacitinib. The chain joins TRBV5-6 to TRBJ2-5; the D gene is possibly TRBD1 (7 bases). As DNA, the CDR3 is TGTGCCAGCAGCCCGGCGGGACAGAGACAAGAGACCCAGTACTTC. Encoded protein: CASSPAGQRQETQYF.